The 21 T cell receptor beta chains in this list originate from one sample, sequenced in a study of blood T cell repertoires in COVID-19. The protocol was immunoSEQ multiplex PCR, while the TCRdb copy is restricted to in-frame clones and leaves out a portion. Of approximately 70,000 clones listed, 91% are singletons. The sequenced sample was peripheral blood. The source is a human donor with active COVID-19. The donor label of this sample is uncertain.

This CDR3 reads CASSLGPGGYEQYF. The CDR3, as DNA: TGTGCCAGCAGCTTAGGTCCAGGGGGCTACGAGCAGTACTTC. The chain links TRBV11-2 to TRBJ2-7; 7 positions match TRBD1. The CDR3 totals 14 residues. Germline V gives CDR1 SGHAT, CDR2 FQNNGV. V dropped 1 base and J dropped 3; count of bases not matched to a gene: 3.

CDR3 residues: CASSRGVGGETQYF. CDR3 in DNA: TGTGCCAGCAGTCGGGGGGTAGGGGGAGAGACCCAGTACTTC. The chain uses TRBV27 and TRBJ2-5, with D maybe TRBD2 (7 bases). The length of the CDR3 is 14 residues. V gave up 5 bases and J gave up 4 bases, with 14 bases separating them. Germline lookup yields CDR1 MNHEY and CDR2 SMNVEV (reference sequence).

The chain has TRBV7-2 and TRBJ1-2; unclear D gene. The CDR3 has 14 amino acids. V lost 5 bases to trimming and J lost 2 bases, with 12 bases between them. Germline CDR1 SGHTA, CDR2 FQGNSA. CDR3 DNA: TGTGCCAGCAGCACAACCGGGGAAAACTATGGCTACACCTTC. Protein: CASSTTGENYGYTF.

The chain carries TRBV29-1 and TRBJ2-7; tentatively, D is TRBD1 (5 bases). This CDR3 contains 12 residues. Trimming took off 7 bases at V and 1 base at J, with 11 bases between the two ends. From germline, CDR1 is SQVTM and CDR2 ANQGSEA. CDR3 coding DNA: TGCAGCGCCTCAAGACAGTCCTACGAGCAGTACTTC. Its protein is CSASRQSYEQYF.

This sequence joins TRBV19 and TRBJ2-4, with TRBD2 matching over 7 bases. The CDR3 is 13 residues long. V gave up 7 bases and J gave up 8 bases; unmatched junction bases: 8. Germline loops: CDR1 LNHDA, CDR2 SQIVND (reference sequence). Here the CDR3 reads CASNERGADIQYF. CDR3 coding DNA: TGTGCCAGTAATGAGCGGGGCGCGGACATTCAGTACTTC.

For this clone: A read error may produce the germline difference seen at one junction end. The chain combines TRBV2 with TRBJ1-6; no reliable D call. Germline CDR1 reads SNHLY; CDR2 reads FYNNEI. The CDR3 spans 13 residues. The CDR3: CASREELNSPLHF. Written as DNA, the CDR3 is TGTGCCAGCAGAGAAGAACTTAATTCACCCCTCCACTTT.

This clone was counted a single time. This chain joins TRBV5-6 and TRBJ2-7; perhaps TRBD2 as D (6 bases). CDR3 length: 15 amino acids. CDR1 and CDR2 (germline): SGHDT, YYEEEE. V lost 6 bases to trimming and J lost 6 bases, with 22 bases between them. This CDR3 reads CASIITTTSGGEQYF. CDR3 in DNA: TGTGCCAGCATCATCACGACCACTTCCGGGGGCGAGCAGTACTTC.

This clone was found many times. The rearrangement links TRBV4-3 to TRBJ2-6, with TRBD1 matching over 7 bases. The CDR3 is 17 amino acids. J lost 0 bases, V lost 0 bases, and 2 bases had no gene match. CDR1 and CDR2 (germline): LGHNA, YSLEER. CDR3 bases: TGCGCCAGCAGCCAAGATGGGGACAGCTCTGGGGCCAACGTCCTGACTTTC. Translated, it gives CASSQDGDSSGANVLTF.

Notes on this clone: Different DNA sequences within this sample yield the same CDR3. The genes are TRBV7-2 and TRBJ1-1, with D maybe TRBD1 (5 bases). Trimming took 4 bases from V and 1 from J, leaving 7 bases between them. Germline CDR1 and CDR2: SGHTA and FQGNSA. The CDR3 is 13 residues long. This CDR3 is CASSSQGNTEAFF. CDR3 nucleotide sequence: TGTGCCAGCAGCTCTCAGGGGAACACTGAAGCTTTCTTT.

The chain combines TRBV28 with TRBJ1-5, with 7 bases fitting TRBD1. Germline CDR1 reads MDHEN; CDR2 reads SYDVKM. The V and J ends lost 5 bases and 7 bases, in that order; junction bases with no gene match: 5. The CDR3 sequence is 13 residues long. The CDR3 loop is CASSRDSGQPQHF. The CDR3 coding sequence is TGTGCCAGCAGTCGGGACAGCGGACAGCCCCAGCATTTT.

A remark on this clone: The same CDR3 can be traced to other DNA sequences in this sample. The chain has TRBV30 and TRBJ2-3; 9 bases match TRBD1. Trimming cost V 5 bases and J 0 bases; bases outside gene matches: 0. The length of the CDR3 is 13 residues. Germline loops: CDR1 GTSNPN, CDR2 SVGIG (reference sequence). The CDR3 is CAWGTGSTDTQYF. In nucleotides, the CDR3 is TGTGCCTGGGGGACAGGGAGCACAGATACGCAGTATTTT.

V gene TRBV11-2 combines with J gene TRBJ2-1; a weak D match, TRBD1 (5 bases). The CDR3 is 13 residues long. V lost 2 bases, J lost 8 bases, and 10 bases lay in between. From germline, CDR1 is SGHAT and CDR2 FQNNGV. This CDR3 is CASSLRGFDEQFF. CDR3 coding DNA: TGTGCCAGCAGCTTAAGGGGCTTCGATGAGCAGTTCTTC.

This chain links TRBV3-1 (or the pseudogene TRBV3-2) with TRBJ2-5; 7 positions agree with TRBD1. The CDR3 extends over 15 amino acids. CDR1 and CDR2 from the germline V gene are LGHDT and YNNKEL (reference sequence). V shed 0 bases, J shed 5 bases, and the junction held 6 bases outside the gene matches. The chain's CDR3 is CASSQEGTVPETQYF. CDR3 nucleotides: TGTGCCAGCAGCCAAGAGGGGACAGTCCCCGAGACCCAGTACTTC.

The chain joins TRBV10-3 to TRBJ2-7, with 10 bases lining up with TRBD1. Trimming removed 4 bases from V and 4 bases from J; junction bases left unmatched: 4. The CDR3 is 14 residues long. The germline gives CDR1 ENHRY, CDR2 SYGVKD. The CDR3 coding sequence is TGTGCCATCAGTGGGGACAGGGGTTTGTACGAGCAGTACTTC. As protein: CAISGDRGLYEQYF.

The chain employs TRBV11-2 and TRBJ2-3, with 8 bases aligning to TRBD2. V was clipped by 2 bases and J by 3 bases; unmatched bases: 4. Germline V CDR1 and CDR2: SGHAT, FQNNGV. The CDR3 is made up of 15 amino acids. Written as DNA, the CDR3 is TGTGCCAGCAGCTTAAAGAGCGGGAGTACAGATACGCAGTATTTT. It yields the protein CASSLKSGSTDTQYF.

V usage is TRBV7-2 and J usage is TRBJ1-5; D unresolved. Per the germline V gene, CDR1 is SGHTA and CDR2 is FQGNSA. Trimming pared 1 base from V and 6 bases from J, leaving 13 bases between. CDR3 length equals 15 residues. The CDR3 nucleotides read TGTGCCAGCAGCTTAGAGCGATCGGCGGCTCAGCCCCAGCATTTT. It specifies CASSLERSAAQPQHF.

The CDR3 region has the DNA TGTGCCAGCAGCTTTCGGGGGATTAGCACAGATACGCAGTATTTT. Its translation is CASSFRGISTDTQYF. The chain uses TRBV5-8 and TRBJ2-3, with D maybe TRBD2 (6 bases). The length of the CDR3 is 15 residues. V was clipped by 2 bases and J by 0 bases, with 10 bases between them. Germline V gene data show CDR1 as SGHTS and CDR2 as YDEGEE.

The chain is built from TRBV5-6 and TRBJ2-3; D is perhaps TRBD1 (6 bases). This CDR3 contains 15 residues. Trimming shortened V by 1 base and J by 2 bases, and 11 bases separated the two germline ends. Germline CDR1 SGHDT, CDR2 YYEEEE. The CDR3: CASSLKGVVTDTQYF. The CDR3 DNA reads as TGTGCCAGCAGCTTGAAGGGGGTGGTCACAGATACGCAGTATTTT.

This chain joins TRBV27 and TRBJ2-3; D is uncertain. CDR3 size: 14 residues. V was shortened by 5 bases and J by 4 bases, with 13 bases between the two germline ends. Germline V gene sequence: CDR1 MNHEY, CDR2 SMNVEV (reference sequence). CDR3 nucleotide sequence: TGTGCCAGCAGTCGCCCCGAGATAGCAGATACGCAGTATTTT. This codes for CASSRPEIADTQYF.

This sequence joins TRBV20-1 and TRBJ2-2; D is uncertain. The CDR3 spans 14 residues. CDR1 is DFQATT and CDR2 is SNEGSKA in the germline V gene (reference sequence). V was trimmed by 3 bases and J by 4 bases, leaving 12 bases between them. CDR3 bases: TGCAGTGCTAGTGGTGTGAGGCGCACCGGGGAGCTGTTTTTT. Translation: CSASGVRRTGELFF.

The CDR3 DNA is TGCAGTGTCAGGGGGTTAGAGACCCAGTACTTC. Translation gives CSVRGLETQYF. J is TRBJ2-5 and V is TRBV20-1; 7 bases are shared with TRBD1. The CDR3 has 11 amino acids. V lost 7 bases, J lost 4 bases, and 3 bases stayed unmatched. Looked up from germline, CDR1 is DFQATT and CDR2 is SNEGSKA (reference sequence).